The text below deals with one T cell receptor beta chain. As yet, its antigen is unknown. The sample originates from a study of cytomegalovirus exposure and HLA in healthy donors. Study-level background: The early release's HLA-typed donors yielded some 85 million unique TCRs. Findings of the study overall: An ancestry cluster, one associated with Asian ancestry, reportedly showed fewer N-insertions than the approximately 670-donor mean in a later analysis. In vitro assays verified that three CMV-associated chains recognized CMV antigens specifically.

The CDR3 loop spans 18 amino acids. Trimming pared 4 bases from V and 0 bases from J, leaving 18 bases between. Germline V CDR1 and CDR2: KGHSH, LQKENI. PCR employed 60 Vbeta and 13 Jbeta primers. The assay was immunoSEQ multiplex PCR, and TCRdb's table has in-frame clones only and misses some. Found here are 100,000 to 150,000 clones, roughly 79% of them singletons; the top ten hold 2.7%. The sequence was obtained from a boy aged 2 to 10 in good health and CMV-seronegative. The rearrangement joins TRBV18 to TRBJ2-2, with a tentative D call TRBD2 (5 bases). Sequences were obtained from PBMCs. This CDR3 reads CASSLTFSPGSNTGELFF. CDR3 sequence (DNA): TGTGCCAGCTCACTAACCTTTAGCCCGGGGTCGAACACCGGGGAGCTGTTTTTT.